This T cell receptor (beta chain) emerged from a study of blood T cell repertoires in COVID-19. Profiled with immunoSEQ multiplex PCR; TCRdb holds only in-frame clones, not every one. Of tens of thousands of clones in the sample, 82% were seen once. The V gene end was trimmed by 0 bases and the J gene end by 2 bases; junction bases not matched to a gene: 3. Germline CDR1 is LNHNV and CDR2 is YYDKDF (reference sequence). This CDR3 comprises 16 residues. The sequencing sample was made of peripheral blood. The receptor comes from a woman older than 75 with acute or convalescent COVID-19. The chain employs TRBV15 and TRBJ2-3; 9 bases are shared with TRBD2. CDR3 sequence (DNA): TGTGCCACCAGCAGAGAAGGCGGGAGGGCCACAGATACGCAGTATTTT. It specifies CATSREGGRATDTQYF.